This TCR beta chain was recorded in a study of cytomegalovirus exposure and HLA in healthy donors. In the study overall: Earlier work reported 100 million or so unique TCR beta sequences from 150 million to 200 million T cells. Notes on the study in general: Sequences of the TCR beta chain were said to predict the HLA-A and HLA-B alleles of most subjects accurately.

Both 60 Vbeta primers and 13 Jbeta primers went into the PCR. TCRdb's table, derived via immunoSEQ multiplex PCR, lists solely in-frame clones and lacks some. The profile covers more than 35,000 clones, with 60% to 75% appearing a single time and roughly 4% taken by the ten largest. The CDR3 spans 16 residues. The V gene lost 0 bases and the J gene lost 5 bases, with 17 bases spanning the gap. Looked up from germline, CDR1 is SGHTS and CDR2 is YDEGEE. To note about this clone: The antigen remains undetermined.

This sequence was found in a man in his forties or fifties in good health and CMV-seronegative. The sample consisted of PBMCs. The chain couples TRBV5-8 to TRBJ2-5, with D possibly being TRBD2 (6 bases). The CDR3 here is CASSLVSPEGSETQYF. CDR3 sequence (DNA): TGTGCCAGCAGCTTGGTGAGCCCGGAGGGCTCGGAGACCCAGTACTTC. The full variable domain, rest sourced from reference TRBV5-8 and TRBJ2-5, is EAGVTQSPTHLIKTRGQQATLRCSPISGHTSVYWYQQALGLGLQFLLWYDEGEERNRGNFPPRFSGRQFPNYSSELNVNALELEDSALYLCASSLVSPEGSETQYFGPGTRLLVL.